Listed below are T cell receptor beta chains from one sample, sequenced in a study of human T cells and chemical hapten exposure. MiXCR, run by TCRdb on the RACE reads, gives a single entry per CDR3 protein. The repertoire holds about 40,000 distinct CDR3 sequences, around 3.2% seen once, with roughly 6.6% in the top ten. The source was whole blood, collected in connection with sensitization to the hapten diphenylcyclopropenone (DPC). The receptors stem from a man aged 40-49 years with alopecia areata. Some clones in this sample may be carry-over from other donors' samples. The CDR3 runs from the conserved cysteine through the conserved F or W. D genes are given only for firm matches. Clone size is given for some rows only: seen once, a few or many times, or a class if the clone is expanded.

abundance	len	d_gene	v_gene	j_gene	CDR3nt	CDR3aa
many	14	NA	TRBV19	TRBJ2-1	TGTGCCAGTAGTGCCCAAGTGAGGAGCGATGAGCAGTTCTTC	CASSAQVRSDEQFF
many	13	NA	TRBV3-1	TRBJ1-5	TGTGCCAGCAGCCAAGGGGCAGGACGGCCCCAGCATTTT	CASSQGAGRPQHF
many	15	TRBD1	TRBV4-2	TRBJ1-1	TGTGCCAGCAGCCGCGTAAGGGGGCTGAACACTGAAGCTTTCTTT	CASSRVRGLNTEAFF
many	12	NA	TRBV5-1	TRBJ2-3	TGCGCCAGCAGCCCTGTCGCAGATACGCAGTATTTT	CASSPVADTQYF
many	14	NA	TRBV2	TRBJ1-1	TGTGCCAGCACTCGGGGAAACATGAACACTGAAGCTTTCTTT	CASTRGNMNTEAFF
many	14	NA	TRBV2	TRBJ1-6	TGTGCCAGCAGTGCCCTCAGGGGTGAATCACCCCTCCACTTT	CASSALRGESPLHF
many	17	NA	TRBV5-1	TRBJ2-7	TGCGCCAGCAGCTTGGACCTATCCGCCTCAAGCTCCTACGAGCAGTACTTC	CASSLDLSASSSYEQYF
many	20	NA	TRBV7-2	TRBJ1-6	TGTGCCAGCAGCTCCAGCCGAGCAGTACTAATAGATCTCTATAATTCACCCCTCCACTTT	CASSSSRAVLIDLYNSPLHF
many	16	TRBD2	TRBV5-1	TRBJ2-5	TGCGCCAGCAGCTTCGGACTAGCGGGAGCCACGGAGACCCAGTACTTC	CASSFGLAGATETQYF
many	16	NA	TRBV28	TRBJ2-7	TGTGCCAGCAACCCTGGCCCAGGACCTGGCTCCTACGAGCAGTACTTC	CASNPGPGPGSYEQYF
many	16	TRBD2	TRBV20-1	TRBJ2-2	TGCAGTGCTAGTGAAGGGCTAGCGGGAGCAGCCGGGGAGCTGTTTTTT	CSASEGLAGAAGELFF
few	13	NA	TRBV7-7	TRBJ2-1	TGTGCCAGCAGCTTAAGGTTCCTCAATGAGCAGTTCTTC	CASSLRFLNEQFF
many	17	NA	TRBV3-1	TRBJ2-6	TGTGCCAGCAGCCATCTCAGGGCGGCCTCTGGGGCCAACGTCCTGACTTTC	CASSHLRAASGANVLTF
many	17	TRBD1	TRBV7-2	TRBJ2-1	TGTGCCAGCAGCGCCGCCGGGACAGCCAAACCCTACAATGAGCAGTTCTTC	CASSAAGTAKPYNEQFF
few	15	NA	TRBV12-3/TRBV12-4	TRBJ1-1	TGTGCCAGCAGTTTAGTGAGGGGACTTCACACTGAAGCTTTCTTT	CASSLVRGLHTEAFF
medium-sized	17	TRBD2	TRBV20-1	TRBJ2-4	TGCACCGCTAGTAGTTCAAGCGGGAGATTGACCAAAAACATTCAGTACTTC	CTASSSSGRLTKNIQYF
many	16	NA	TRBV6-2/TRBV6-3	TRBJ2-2	TGTGCCAGCAGTTACGGCTCGGGTTTGAACACCGGGGAGCTGTTTTTT	CASSYGSGLNTGELFF
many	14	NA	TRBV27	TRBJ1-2	TGTGCCAGCAGTTTCGGAGGTTGGAACTATGGCTACACCTTC	CASSFGGWNYGYTF
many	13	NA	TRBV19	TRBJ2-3	TGTGCCAGTAGCGTGGTGACCACAGATACGCAGTATTTT	CASSVVTTDTQYF
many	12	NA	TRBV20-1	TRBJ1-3	TGCAGTGCTACCGGACTTGGGAACACCATATATTTT	CSATGLGNTIYF
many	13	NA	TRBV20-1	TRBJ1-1	TGCAGTGCCGACGACAGCCTGAACACTGAAGCTTTCTTT	CSADDSLNTEAFF
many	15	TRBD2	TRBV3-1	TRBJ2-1	TGTGCCAGCAGCCCTCCTAGCGGGAGGAGATATGAGCAGTTCTTC	CASSPPSGRRYEQFF
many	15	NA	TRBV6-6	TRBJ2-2	TGTGCCAGCAGTCCACAGGGAATAATCGCCGGGGAGCTGTTTTTT	CASSPQGIIAGELFF
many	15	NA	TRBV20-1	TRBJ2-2	TGCAGTGCTCCCGGTCCGGGTTTAAGGACCGGGGAGCTGTTTTTT	CSAPGPGLRTGELFF
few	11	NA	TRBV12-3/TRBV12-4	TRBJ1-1	TGTGCCTCGATATTCCACACTGAAGCTTTCTTT	CASIFHTEAFF
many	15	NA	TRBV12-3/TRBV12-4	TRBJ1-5	TGTGCCAGCAGTTTAACATGGCGAGACAATCAGCCCCAGCATTTT	CASSLTWRDNQPQHF
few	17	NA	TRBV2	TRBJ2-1	TGTGCCAGCATAGGGCAGGGCCAATTTAGCTCCTACAATGAGCAGTTCTTC	CASIGQGQFSSYNEQFF
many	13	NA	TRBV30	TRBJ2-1	TGTGCCTGGAGTGTACGGCGGGATAGGGAGCAGTTCTTC	CAWSVRRDREQFF
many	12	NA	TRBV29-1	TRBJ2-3	TGCAGCGTTGGGGACACTTTCAATACGCAGTATTTT	CSVGDTFNTQYF
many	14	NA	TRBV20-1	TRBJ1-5	TGCAGTGCTAGAGCGGAGTCAGGCAACGAGCCCCAGCATTTT	CSARAESGNEPQHF
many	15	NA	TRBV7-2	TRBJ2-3	TGTGCCAGCAGCTTAGACGGGAGTAGTACAGATACGCAGTATTTT	CASSLDGSSTDTQYF
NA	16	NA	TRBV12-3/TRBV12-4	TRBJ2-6	TGTGCCAGCGCACTCGGGCGGTCCTCTGGGGCCAACGTCCTGACTTTC	CASALGRSSGANVLTF
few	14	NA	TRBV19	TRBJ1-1	TGTGCCAGTAGTACCCCAATGCCGAACACTGAAGCTTTCTTT	CASSTPMPNTEAFF
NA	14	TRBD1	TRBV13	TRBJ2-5	TGTGCCAGCAGCTCCAGGGGGTACCAAGAGACCCAGTACTTC	CASSSRGYQETQYF
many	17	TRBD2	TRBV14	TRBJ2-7	TGTGCCAGCAGCCAAGGGGCGGGGGGACTGCGACCCTACGAGCAGTACTTC	CASSQGAGGLRPYEQYF
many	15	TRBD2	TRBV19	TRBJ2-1	TGTGCCAGTAGTATTCTAGCGGGAGCCGACAATGAGCAGTTCTTC	CASSILAGADNEQFF
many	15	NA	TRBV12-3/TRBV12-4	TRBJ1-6	TGTGCCAGCAGTTTAGCGAGCTCCTATAATTCACCCCTCCACTTT	CASSLASSYNSPLHF
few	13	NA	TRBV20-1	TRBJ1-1	TGCAGTGCTGGATACAGGGCCCTCTCTGAAGCTTTCTTT	CSAGYRALSEAFF
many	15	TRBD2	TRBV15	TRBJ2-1	TGTGCCACCAGCGGGGGACTAGGCCAAGACAATGAGCAGTTCTTC	CATSGGLGQDNEQFF
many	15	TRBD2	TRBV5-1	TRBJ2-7	TGCGCCAGCAGCCCCGCGGGACTAGCGTTTCTCGAGCAGTACTTC	CASSPAGLAFLEQYF
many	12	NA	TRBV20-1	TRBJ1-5	TGCAGTGCTAGATGGGGCAATCAGCCCCAGCATTTT	CSARWGNQPQHF
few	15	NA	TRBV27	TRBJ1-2	TGTGCCAGCAGTTTATCGATGGGGGGTAACTATGGCTACACCTTC	CASSLSMGGNYGYTF
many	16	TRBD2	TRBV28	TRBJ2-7	TGTGCCAGCAGAACCCCGACTAGCGGGACTTCCTACGAGCAGTACTTC	CASRTPTSGTSYEQYF
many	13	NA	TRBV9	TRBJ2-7	TGTGCCAGCAGCGTGGGACGATTGAACGAGCAGTACTTC	CASSVGRLNEQYF
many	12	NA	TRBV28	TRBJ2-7	TGTGCCAGCAGTTTAGCCGGGAACGAGCAGTACTTC	CASSLAGNEQYF
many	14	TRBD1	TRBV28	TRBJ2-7	TGTGCCAGCAGTTTTCGGCAGGGGGCTTACGAGCAGTACTTC	CASSFRQGAYEQYF
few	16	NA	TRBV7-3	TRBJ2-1	TGTGCCAGCAGCCCCCAAACAGGGACTCGAGTGGGTAAGCAGTTCTTC	CASSPQTGTRVGKQFF
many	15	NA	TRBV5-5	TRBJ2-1	TGTGCCAGCAGCTTGGCCACAGGGCGCTACAATGAGCAGTTCTTC	CASSLATGRYNEQFF
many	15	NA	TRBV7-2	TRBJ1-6	TGTGCCAGCAGCTTAGTCCGGAAAGGGGACTCACCCCTCCACTTT	CASSLVRKGDSPLHF
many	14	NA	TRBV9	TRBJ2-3	TGTGCCAGCAGCGATGGGGGAAACACAGATACGCAGTATTTT	CASSDGGNTDTQYF
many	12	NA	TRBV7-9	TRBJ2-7	TGTGCCAGCAGCTCCTGGCCTAACGAGCAGTACTTC	CASSSWPNEQYF
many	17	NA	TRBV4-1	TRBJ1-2	TGCGCCAGCAGCCGGAGTGAGACTGGGACCGCGTCGAATGGCTACACCTTC	CASSRSETGTASNGYTF
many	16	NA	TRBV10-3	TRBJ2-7	TGTGCCATCTCCGGGAGCGTAGGCGTAAACTCCTACGAGCAGTACTTC	CAISGSVGVNSYEQYF
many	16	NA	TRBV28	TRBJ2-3	TGTGCCAGCAGTAACCAAGCGCAGGGGCGCACAGATACGCAGTATTTT	CASSNQAQGRTDTQYF
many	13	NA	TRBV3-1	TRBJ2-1	TGTGCCAGCAGCCAACCCACTAGGAACGAGCAGTTCTTC	CASSQPTRNEQFF
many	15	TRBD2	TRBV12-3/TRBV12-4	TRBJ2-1	TGTGCCAGCAGTACGGGACTAGCGGGAGGCGATGAGCAGTTCTTC	CASSTGLAGGDEQFF
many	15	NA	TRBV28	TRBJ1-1	TGTGCCAGCAGTTTGCCCGGGCAGTTGAACACTGAAGCTTTCTTT	CASSLPGQLNTEAFF